The clone carrying this T cell receptor beta chain was counted ten times or more. Its antigen is not known. The CDR3 is 16 residues long. The V and J ends lost 0 bases and 0 bases respectively, with 10 bases between them. The germline gives CDR1 MRHNA, CDR2 SNTAGT. The sample originates from a study of post-analysis software for immune sequencing data. Overall study: Recorded subtypes: relapsing-remitting, secondary progressive, progressive-relapsing; some patients unannotated.

General observations from the study: Patients used about 5 TRBV segments, including TRBV5-6, TRBV5-1 and TRBV20-1, more often than controls. Controls' normalized Chao1 diversity significantly exceeded that of multiple sclerosis patients.

Tagging with unique molecular identifiers was a feature of the TCR beta cDNA libraries. TCRdb reprocessed the PCR reads with MiXCR, giving one entry per CDR3 protein. This table has around 190,000 distinct CDR3 sequences, roughly 28% appearing once. Source material: blood. This TCR came from a girl aged 2-17 years with multiple sclerosis. The chain has TRBV6-4 and TRBJ2-3, with no clear D. In nucleotides, the CDR3 is TGTGCCAGCAGTGACTCGGAGTTTTCTAGCACAGATACGCAGTATTTT. Translating gives CASSDSEFSSTDTQYF.